This TCR beta chain stems from a study of T cell responses to AZD1222 COVID-19 vaccine. Study-wide context: Combined were second doses at about 4 or about 12 weeks. Whole-study findings and limits: Mostly white British, mostly female donors; authors suggested clonal diversity may be underestimated.

In the case of this clone: As yet, its antigen is unknown.

The germline CDR1 and CDR2 sequences are LGHDT and YNNKEL (reference sequence). The CDR3 totals 15 residues. Germline trimming cut 8 bases from V and 6 bases from J; bases unmatched to any gene: 14. Assay used: immunoSEQ multiplex PCR; TCRdb lists only in-frame clones, some missing. This table holds some 94,000 clones, nearly 90% found once. The sample in question was peripheral blood, obtained on day 0 of AZD1222 vaccination. The chain combines TRBV3-1 (or the pseudogene TRBV3-2) with TRBJ1-2; 8 nucleotides match TRBD1. This sequence was found in an adult in good health. CDR3: CASRPETGGWDGYTF. The DNA of the CDR3 is TGTGCCAGCCGACCAGAAACAGGGGGGTGGGATGGCTACACCTTC.